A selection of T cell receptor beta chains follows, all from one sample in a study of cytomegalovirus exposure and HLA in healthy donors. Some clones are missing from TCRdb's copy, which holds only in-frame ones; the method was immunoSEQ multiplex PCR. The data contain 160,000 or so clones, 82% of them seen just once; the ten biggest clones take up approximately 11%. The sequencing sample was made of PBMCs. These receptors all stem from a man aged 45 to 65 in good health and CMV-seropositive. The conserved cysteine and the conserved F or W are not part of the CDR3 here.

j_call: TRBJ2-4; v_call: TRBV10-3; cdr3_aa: AISELGGWKENIQY
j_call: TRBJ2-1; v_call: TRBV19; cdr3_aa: ASSIVRGYHEQF
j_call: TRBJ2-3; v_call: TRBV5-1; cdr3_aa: ASSQGQGTDTQY
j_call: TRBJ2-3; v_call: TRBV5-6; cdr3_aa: ASIQSSGNRQYTDTQY
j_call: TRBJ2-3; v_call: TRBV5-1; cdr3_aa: ASSLAGGPTDTQY
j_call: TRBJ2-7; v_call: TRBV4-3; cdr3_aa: ASSQGPSGGGYEQY
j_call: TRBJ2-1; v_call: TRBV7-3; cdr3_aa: ASSLIGTFKRGQF
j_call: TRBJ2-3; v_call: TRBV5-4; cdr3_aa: ASSLLGTDTQY
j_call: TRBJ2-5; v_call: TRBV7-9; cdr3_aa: ASSPRLAGFPGETQY
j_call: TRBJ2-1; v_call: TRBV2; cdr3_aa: ASRSSLAKSYNEQF
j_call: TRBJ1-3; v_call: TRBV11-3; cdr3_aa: ASSLDLGLSGNTIY
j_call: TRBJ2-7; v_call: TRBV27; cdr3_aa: ASMTSGSSYEQY